These 23 T cell receptor beta chains share one sample of origin, sequenced in a study of neurological immune-mediated disorders. TCRdb analysed the 5' RACE reads with MiXCR anew, one entry per CDR3 protein. The table records 55,000 to 70,000 distinct CDR3 sequences, roughly 10% of them present only once. Time point: longitudinal time-point 1 (baseline). Sequencing input: PBMCs. The receptors here all came from a male donor with HTLV-1-associated myelopathy (HAM/TSP).

This clonotype was observed many times. The CDR3 nucleotides read TGTGCCAGCAGGTCCCAGGGGGAGCAGTTCTTC. Translation gives CASRSQGEQFF. The rearrangement uses TRBV12-3 or TRBV12-4 and TRBJ2-1; D is perhaps TRBD1 (6 bases). This CDR3 contains 11 residues. V was trimmed by 6 bases and J by 10 bases, leaving 10 bases between them.

This clonotype was detected ten times or more. This sequence joins TRBV28 and TRBJ2-1; D remains ambiguous. V was cut by 6 bases and J by 10 bases, with 16 bases left in between. CDR1 MDHEN and CDR2 SYDVKM come from the germline V gene. The CDR3 runs 13 residues. The CDR3 sequence is CASSDSIAGEQFF. The CDR3 coding sequence is TGTGCCAGCAGCGACTCTATTGCAGGAGAGCAGTTCTTC.

This clonotype was seen more than once but under ten times. The V gene is TRBV7-2, the J gene TRBJ2-1; D is ambiguous. This CDR3 has 13 amino acids. V lost 2 bases and J 1 base, leaving 3 bases between the germline ends. In germline, CDR1 is SGHTA, CDR2 FQGNSA. The DNA of the CDR3 is TGTGCCAGCAGCTTATCTTCCTACAATGAGCAGTTCTTC. The encoded protein is CASSLSSYNEQFF.

This clonotype was seen many times. The chain carries TRBV9 and TRBJ1-1; the D gene is possibly TRBD1 (6 bases). CDR3 length: 14 amino acids. Deletions cut 1 base from V and 2 bases from J, with 9 bases between. Germline V gives CDR1 SGDLS, CDR2 YYNGEE. The CDR3 region has the DNA TGTGCCAGCAGCGTAACAGGGATCAACACTGAAGCTTTCTTT. This codes for CASSVTGINTEAFF. Looking up the rest from reference TRBV9 and TRBJ1-1 gives the full variable domain: DSGVTQTPKHLITATGQRVTLRCSPRSGDLSVYWYQQSLDQGLQFLIQYYNGEERAKGNILERFSAQQFPDLHSELNLSSLELGDSALYFCASSVTGINTEAFFGQGTRLTVV.

This clonotype was picked up many times. The rearrangement links TRBV6-5 to TRBJ1-5; 7 nucleotides match TRBD1. V dropped 6 bases and J dropped 4; count of bases not matched to a gene: 9. Germline loops: CDR1 MNHEY, CDR2 SVGAGI. This CDR3 has 15 residues. CDR3 residues: CASRQGQANNQPQHF. CDR3 bases: TGTGCCAGCAGACAAGGACAGGCCAATAATCAGCCCCAGCATTTT.

This clonotype was recorded at least ten times. V is TRBV7-2 and J is TRBJ1-5, with 7 bases aligning to TRBD1. Per the germline V gene, CDR1 is SGHTA and CDR2 is FQGNSA. The CDR3 is 16 amino acids. After removal of 5 bases from V and 1 base from J, the junction contained 8 bases not matched to a gene. Here the CDR3 DNA reads TGTGCCAGCAGCCTGGGGCCCAGGGGGAGCAATCAGCCCCAGCATTTT. This encodes CASSLGPRGSNQPQHF.

The table lists this clonotype with many counts. V gene TRBV28 combines with J gene TRBJ2-3, with 8 bases identical to TRBD2. Germline V lookup: CDR1 MDHEN, CDR2 SYDVKM. J was trimmed by 2 bases and V by 8 bases; bases with no gene match: 12. The CDR3 spans 16 residues. The CDR3 DNA reads as TGTGCCAGCCTAACGCCAGCGGGGGCCATCACAGATACGCAGTATTTT. It is translated as CASLTPAGAITDTQYF.

This clonotype has at least ten counts. The CDR3 spells CASSESGIGGGYTF. The CDR3 DNA follows: TGCGCCAGCAGTGAGTCAGGGATCGGTGGAGGCTACACCTTC. The chain is built from TRBV10-2 and TRBJ1-2; D uncertain. Looked up from germline, CDR1 is WSHSY and CDR2 is SAAADI. Trimming cost V 0 bases and J 8 bases, with 13 bases left between them. This CDR3 contains 14 residues.

Ten or more counts support this clonotype. The V gene is TRBV20-1, the J gene TRBJ1-6, with TRBD1 as a possible D gene (6 bases). The germline V gene encodes CDR1 DFQATT and CDR2 SNEGSKA (reference sequence). This CDR3 has 15 residues. V shed 6 bases and J shed 5 bases, with 17 bases lying between them. The CDR3, as DNA: TGCAGTGCACCAAAAGGTGACAGGCATAATTCACCCCTCCACTTT. The encoded protein is CSAPKGDRHNSPLHF.

This clonotype was recorded many times. The CDR3 loop reads CAISEEENTEAFF. CDR3 nucleotide sequence: TGTGCCATCAGTGAAGAGGAGAACACTGAAGCTTTCTTT. V is TRBV10-3 and J is TRBJ1-1; D is uncertain. V was clipped by 3 bases and J by 1 base, with 6 bases between them. The CDR3 is made up of 13 amino acids. Germline V CDR1 and CDR2: ENHRY, SYGVKD.

This chain connects TRBV20-1 to TRBJ2-1; 10 nucleotides line up with TRBD2. Germline V gene data show CDR1 as DFQATT and CDR2 as SNEGSKA (reference sequence). CDR3 length: 14 amino acids. J gave up 7 bases and V 6 bases, and 9 bases lay outside the gene matches. DNA of the CDR3: TGCAGTGCCAGAAGCGGGGGGGCTGGAAATGAGCAGTTCTTC. It translates to CSARSGGAGNEQFF.

This rearrangement joins TRBV4-2 to TRBJ2-7; no firm D call. The germline V gene encodes CDR1 LGHNA and CDR2 YNFKEQ. This CDR3 is built from 13 residues. The CDR3 here is CVNSQDLGFEQYF. The CDR3, as DNA: TGTGTCAACAGCCAAGATCTGGGTTTCGAGCAGTACTTC.

This clonotype was seen at least ten times. This chain uses TRBV7-9 with TRBJ2-1; the D is unclear. Germline V gene sequence: CDR1 SEHNR, CDR2 FQNEAQ (reference sequence). V was pared by 1 base and J by 9 bases, with 7 bases between. CDR3 length: 12 amino acids. CDR3 loop: CASSLDWGEQFF. The CDR3 region has the DNA TGTGCCAGCAGCTTAGACTGGGGTGAGCAGTTCTTC.

Ten or more counts support this clonotype. This chain uses TRBV7-2 with TRBJ1-4, with 9 positions matching TRBD1. This CDR3 has 17 amino acids. Germline V gene lookup returns CDR1 SGHTA and CDR2 FQGNSA. V dropped 1 base and J dropped 7; count of bases not matched to a gene: 10. DNA of the CDR3: TGTGCCAGCAGCTTAGAAGGCCGGACAGGGGTACTTGAAAAACTGTTTTTT. The encoded protein is CASSLEGRTGVLEKLFF. Together with reference TRBV7-2 and TRBJ1-4, the CDR3 gives the full variable domain: GAGVSQSPSNKVTEKGKDVELRCDPISGHTALYWYRQSLGQGLEFLIYFQGNSAPDKSGLPSDRFSAERTGGSVSTLTIQRTQQEDSAVYLCASSLEGRTGVLEKLFFGSGTQLSVL.

This clonotype appeared many times. The chain employs TRBV6-5 and TRBJ1-6; 7 bases align to TRBD1. This CDR3 spans 17 amino acids. Germline values: CDR1 MNHEY, CDR2 SVGAGI. Trimming cost V 0 bases and J 7 bases; bases outside gene matches: 9. CDR3 in DNA: TGTGCCAGCAGTTACTCCCAACGGGGACAGATGAATTCACCCCTCCACTTT. Its translation: CASSYSQRGQMNSPLHF.

This clonotype has a count of ten or more. The genes are TRBV7-2 and TRBJ2-2, with D perhaps being TRBD1 or TRBD2 (5 bases each). The CDR3 extends over 16 amino acids. The V gene's germline CDR1 is SGHTA and CDR2 FQGNSA. Trimming removed 5 bases at V and 2 bases at J, with 15 bases between. CDR3: CASSQAGTRNTGELFF. CDR3 DNA: TGTGCCAGCAGCCAAGCCGGGACGAGAAACACCGGGGAGCTGTTTTTT.

This clonotype occurred many times. The CDR3 bases are TGCAGTGCTAGCGGGGGGCACGATGAGCAGTTCTTC. Translation gives CSASGGHDEQFF. This chain uses TRBV20-1 with TRBJ2-1, with D perhaps TRBD2 (7 bases). CDR1 is DFQATT and CDR2 is SNEGSKA in the germline V gene (reference sequence). This CDR3 region has 12 residues. V shed 3 bases and J shed 8 bases, with 11 bases lying between them.

For this clonotype: This sequence may be a read error, since a much larger clone differs from it by one base. The chain is built from TRBV7-2 and TRBJ1-1, with D tentatively TRBD1 (6 bases). This CDR3 region has 16 residues. CDR1 is SGHTA and CDR2 is FQGNSA in the germline V gene. V was clipped by 1 base and J by 7 bases, with 19 bases between them. The CDR3 DNA sequence: TGTGCCAGCAGCTTAGAGGGAGCAGGGGCGGGCAATGAAGCTTTCTTT. Protein: CASSLEGAGAGNEAFF.

In this sample, this clonotype turned up many times. The chain joins TRBV10-3 to TRBJ2-2, with 8 bases lining up with TRBD2. V trimming: 4 bases; J trimming: 4 bases; junction bases outside the gene matches: 8. Per germline, CDR1 ENHRY and CDR2 SYGVKD. The CDR3 runs to 16 residues. CDR3 amino acids: CAISVTGGPATGELFF. The CDR3, as DNA: TGTGCCATCAGTGTGACGGGGGGGCCGGCCACCGGGGAGCTGTTTTTT.

Points on this clonotype: A much larger clone differs by one base, so this may be a read error. This chain uses TRBV12-3 or TRBV12-4 with TRBJ2-3; the D call may be TRBD1 or TRBD2 (5 bases each). Trimming left V 7 bases short and J 7 bases short, with 15 bases between. This CDR3 has 13 amino acids. The CDR3 region is CASNPTGAYTQYF. DNA for the CDR3: TGTGCCAGCAACCCGACCGGGGCATATACGCAGTATTTT.

This clonotype was detected ten times or more. The chain is built from TRBV12-3 or TRBV12-4 and TRBJ2-5; D is unresolved. The CDR3 is 12 residues long. The V end lost 4 bases, the J end lost 1 base, and 4 bases lay between the germline ends. Written as DNA, the CDR3 is TGTGCCAGCAGTTGGGCCCAAGAGACCCAGTACTTC. Its translation is CASSWAQETQYF.

This clonotype was seen many times. The chain is built from TRBV5-1 and TRBJ1-6; D gene uncertain. The CDR3 covers 14 residues. Germline V lookup: CDR1 SGHRS, CDR2 YFSETQ. V lost 0 bases and J lost 8, with 9 bases in between. The DNA of the CDR3 is TGCGCCAGCAGCTTGGCCACCTCGGATTCACCCCTCCACTTT. Its protein is CASSLATSDSPLHF.

This clonotype was recorded many times. The V and J genes are TRBV20-1 and TRBJ1-5, with D maybe TRBD1 (5 bases). The CDR3 runs to 12 residues. Germline lookup yields CDR1 DFQATT and CDR2 SNEGSKA (reference sequence). Trimming stripped 5 bases from V and 7 bases from J, with 12 bases between. CDR3 loop: CSASQTVQPQHF. In DNA form, the CDR3 reads TGCAGTGCTTCCCAGACAGTACAGCCCCAGCATTTT.